This TCR beta chain was captured by sequencing in a study of blood T cell repertoires in COVID-19 (dated by TCRdb to between 2020 and 2021). Broadly, across the study: Samples from collaborators originated in the United States, Italy and Spain and spanned both the acute and convalescent phases of COVID-19. The material from the prospective study consisted of cDNA or gDNA derived from T cells, B-cell-depleted T cells, or PBMCs. Deeply sampled blood TCRbeta repertoires from subjects exposed to, actively infected with, or recovered from COVID-19 were included in the dataset. A freely available public database, intended as a resource for researchers studying the immune response to SARS-CoV-2, is where the repertoires were released. The samples were drawn from two sources: the first 160 participants of the ongoing ImmuneRACE study, and 1,200 or so subjects contributed by 6 global collaborators. A de-identified subject ID, COVID-19 status, age in years and sex were almost always included in the sample metadata. Where available, HLA class I and class II types were obtained from metadata supplied by the sample provider rather than from assay-based typing.

TCRbeta CDR3 regions were amplified from genomic DNA by means of the immunoSEQ Assay, a bias-controlled multiplex PCR. Processing in the source paper ran as follows. Nucleated cell counts per sample were estimated from amplification of reference gene primers within the assay. To quantify the absolute abundance of each unique TCRbeta CDR3 rearrangement, sequence reads were collapsed and filtered. For each sample, productive Simpson clonality was calculated by taking the square root of Simpson's diversity index across productive rearrangements. TCRdb mirrors the immuneACCESS table, restricted to in-frame sequences. Some clones are absent from its copies; in checked studies, under half trace to an unresolved V gene, and the reason for the others is unknown. V and J calls and clone size are copied from that table; D and trimming were computed from the DNA. Across this sample there are 57,000 or so clones, with about 90% seen only once. The ten largest clones capture around 15% of the sample.

To note about this clone: Its antigen is still unknown. Base qualities were left out, and no much larger clone turns up one base away.

Whole blood was collected in K2EDTA tubes by collaborating institutions according to the institutions' own protocols. Collaborator samples were shipped for TCRbeta analysis as frozen whole blood, isolated PBMCs, or DNA extracted from either sample type. The research as a whole found: The quantity of clinical and demographic metadata differed by source and by participant and was supplied without curation.

The cysteine opens and the phenylalanine closes a CDR3 of 13 amino acids. Solely the CDR3 DNA is kept, with 39 bases framed from the first base. CDR1 and CDR2, per the germline V gene (reference sequence), are SGHNT and YYREEE. V is trimmed back by 6 bases and J by 1 base, and the junction contains 3 bases that no gene match accounts for. The sequence links TRBV5-4 to TRBJ2-5, and TRBD1 matches 7 of the central bases. This sequence originates from a human donor in a cohort sampled during active COVID-19. The sequencing sample was made of peripheral blood. The CDR3 corresponds to CASTQGVQETQYF. The base sequence is TGTGCCAGCACGCAGGGGGTCCAAGAGACCCAGTACTTC.